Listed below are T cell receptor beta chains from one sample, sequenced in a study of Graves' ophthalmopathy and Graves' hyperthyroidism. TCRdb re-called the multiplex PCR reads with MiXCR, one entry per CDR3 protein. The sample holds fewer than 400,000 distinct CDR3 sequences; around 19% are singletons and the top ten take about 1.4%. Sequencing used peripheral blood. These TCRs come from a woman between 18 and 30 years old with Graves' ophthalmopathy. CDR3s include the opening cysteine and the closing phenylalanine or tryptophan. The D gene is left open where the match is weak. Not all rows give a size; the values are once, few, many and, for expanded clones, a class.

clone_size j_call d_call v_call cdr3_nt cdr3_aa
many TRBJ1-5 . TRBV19 TGTGCCTCCGGGATCCTCCGAAATCAGCCCCAGCATTTT CASGILRNQPQHF
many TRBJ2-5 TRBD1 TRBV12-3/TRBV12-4 TGTGCCAGCAGTCCTCAGGGGGCCGGAGAGACCCAGTACTTC CASSPQGAGETQYF
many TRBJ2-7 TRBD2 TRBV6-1 TGTGCCAGCAGTGGCTTGGGACTAGCGGGAGAGCAGTACTTC CASSGLGLAGEQYF
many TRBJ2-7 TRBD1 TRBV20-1 TGCAGTGCACCGGGACAGGGACACGAGCAGTACTTC CSAPGQGHEQYF
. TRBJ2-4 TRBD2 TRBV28 TGTGCCAGCAGTCCCTCGGGGGGACTAGCCAAAAACATTCAGTACTTC CASSPSGGLAKNIQYF
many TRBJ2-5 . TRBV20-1 TGCAGTGCTGAGCCCCGGGGTAAAGTACAAGAGACCCAGTACTTC CSAEPRGKVQETQYF
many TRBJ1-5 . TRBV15 TGTGCCACCAGCAGAGATCACCGGGCACTATATAGCAATCAGCCCCAGCATTTT CATSRDHRALYSNQPQHF
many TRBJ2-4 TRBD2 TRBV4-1 TGCGCCAGCAGCCAAGGGACTAGCGTACTAGCCAAAAACATTCAGTACTTC CASSQGTSVLAKNIQYF
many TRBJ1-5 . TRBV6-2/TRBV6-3 TGTGCCAGCAGCGGCTGGTTGGGGAAAGGCAATCAGCCCCAGCATTTT CASSGWLGKGNQPQHF
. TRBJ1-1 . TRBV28 TGTGCCAGCAGTTTGGGTGGGGAGACTGAAGCTTTCTTT CASSLGGETEAFF
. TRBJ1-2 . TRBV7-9 TGTGCCAGCAGCTTAGGCGAAGGAGGCTACACCTTC CASSLGEGGYTF
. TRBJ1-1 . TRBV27 TGTGCCAGCAGTTCCAAGGAGCCGGTGAACACTGAAGCTTTCTTT CASSSKEPVNTEAFF
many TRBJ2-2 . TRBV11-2 TGTGCCAGCAGCCAACCCCAGGGCCTACTGAACACCGGGGAGCTGTTTTTT CASSQPQGLLNTGELFF
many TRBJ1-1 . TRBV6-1 TGTGCCAGCAAGCGTTTTGGGCAGCTTGAAGCTTTCTTT CASKRFGQLEAFF
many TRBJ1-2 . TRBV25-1 TGTGCCAGCAGGACAGTCTATGGCTACACCTTC CASRTVYGYTF
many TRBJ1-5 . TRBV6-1 TGTGCCAGCAGGCAATCCCGGGGGCAGTCTGGTCAGCCCCAGCATTTT CASRQSRGQSGQPQHF
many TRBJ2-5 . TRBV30 TGTGCCTGGAGTGGCGGGGCGAAAGAGACCCAGTACTTC CAWSGGAKETQYF
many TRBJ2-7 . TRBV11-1 TGTGCCAGCAGCAAAAGGGGGAGCCTCTACGAGCAGTACTTC CASSKRGSLYEQYF
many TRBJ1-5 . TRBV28 TGTGCCAGCAGCCTCACAGTTCCTTACCAGCATTTT CASSLTVPYQHF
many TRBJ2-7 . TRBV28 TGTGCCAGCAGTCGGGGTGCTGGGGGCTTCCTTTCCTACGAGCAGTACTTC CASSRGAGGFLSYEQYF
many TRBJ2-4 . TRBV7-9 TGTGCCAGCAGCCCAATGGGGGGAAACATTCAGTACTTC CASSPMGGNIQYF
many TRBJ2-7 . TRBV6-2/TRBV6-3 TGTGCCAGCAGAAGCGGAGCGTTCGAGCAGTACTTC CASRSGAFEQYF
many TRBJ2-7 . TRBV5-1 TGCGCCAGCAGCCTGGGCACGAAGTCTGACGAGCAGTACTTC CASSLGTKSDEQYF
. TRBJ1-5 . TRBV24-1 TGTGCCACCAGTGATTCTCAGGGAGGGAGTCAGCCCCAGCATTTT CATSDSQGGSQPQHF
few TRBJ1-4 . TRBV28 TGTGCCAGCAGTTTCCGGCTCAATAATGAAAAACTGTTTTTT CASSFRLNNEKLFF
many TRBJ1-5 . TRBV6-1 TGTGCCAGCAGGGCAAATAGCAATCAGCCCCAGCATTTT CASRANSNQPQHF
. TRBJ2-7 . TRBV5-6 TGTGCCAGCAGCTCAACGACAGGACTACTTACCTACGAGCAGTACTTC CASSSTTGLLTYEQYF
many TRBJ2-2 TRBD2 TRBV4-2 TGTGCCAGCAGCCAATGGCTAGCGGGGGGATCCGGGGAGCTGTTTTTT CASSQWLAGGSGELFF
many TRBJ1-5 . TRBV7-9 TGTGCCAGCCAGGCCGGGGGCAATCAGCCCCAGCATTTT CASQAGGNQPQHF
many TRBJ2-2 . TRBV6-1 TGTGCCAGCAGCCTGGGACCGGTAACCGGGGAGCTGTTTTTT CASSLGPVTGELFF
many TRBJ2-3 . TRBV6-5 TGTGCCAGCAGTTCCCGGACAGTTACGACAGATACGCAGTATTTT CASSSRTVTTDTQYF
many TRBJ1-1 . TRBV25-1 TGTGCCAGCACCGGGGGGGTGCAGAACACTGAAGCTTTCTTT CASTGGVQNTEAFF
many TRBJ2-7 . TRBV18 TGTGCCAGCAACCAGGACGTCCGCCGCTACGAGCAGTACTTC CASNQDVRRYEQYF
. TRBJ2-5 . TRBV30 TGTGCCTGGGGCGGGACAGTTTGGACCCAGTACTTC CAWGGTVWTQYF
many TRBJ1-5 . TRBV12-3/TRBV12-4 TGTGCCAGCAGTTTGAAGGGGGTAAGCAATCAGCCCCAGCATTTT CASSLKGVSNQPQHF
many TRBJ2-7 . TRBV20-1 TGCAGTGCTGAGTGGGCCGGACAGACCTACGAGCAGTACTTC CSAEWAGQTYEQYF
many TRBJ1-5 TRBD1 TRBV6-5 TGTGCCAGCAGTTACTCAGGGGGCCCATATAGCAATCAGCCCCAGCATTTT CASSYSGGPYSNQPQHF
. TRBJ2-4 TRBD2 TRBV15 TGTGCCACCAGCAGAGATGGACTAGCGGGAGTCGGTACTAGCTTC CATSRDGLAGVGTSF
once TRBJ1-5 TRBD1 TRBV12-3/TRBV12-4 TGTGCCAGCAGTGGAACAGGGGAGGGGTATCAGCCCCAGCATTTT CASSGTGEGYQPQHF
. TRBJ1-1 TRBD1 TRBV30 TGTGCCTGGAGCCAAGACAGGGGGAAAGAAGCTTTCTTT CAWSQDRGKEAFF
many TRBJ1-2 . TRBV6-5 TGTGCCAGCAGTTACTCGTCGGGGTGGGATGGCTACACCTTC CASSYSSGWDGYTF
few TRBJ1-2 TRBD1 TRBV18 TGTGCCAGCTCACCGGGACAGGCAGAGAACTATGGCTACACCTTC CASSPGQAENYGYTF
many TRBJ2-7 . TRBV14 TGTGCCAGCAGCCAAGAGTTCGGGACATTTTACGAGCAGTACTTC CASSQEFGTFYEQYF
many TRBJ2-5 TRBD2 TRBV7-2 TGTGCCAGCAGCCAGGGACTAGCGGGAGTTCTAGAGACCCAGTACTTC CASSQGLAGVLETQYF
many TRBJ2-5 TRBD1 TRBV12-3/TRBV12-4 TGTGCCAGCAGCGAACCCAGGGGGCCCCAAGAGACCCAGTACTTC CASSEPRGPQETQYF
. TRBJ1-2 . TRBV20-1 TGCAGTGCTAGATCTCATGGCTACACCTTC CSARSHGYTF